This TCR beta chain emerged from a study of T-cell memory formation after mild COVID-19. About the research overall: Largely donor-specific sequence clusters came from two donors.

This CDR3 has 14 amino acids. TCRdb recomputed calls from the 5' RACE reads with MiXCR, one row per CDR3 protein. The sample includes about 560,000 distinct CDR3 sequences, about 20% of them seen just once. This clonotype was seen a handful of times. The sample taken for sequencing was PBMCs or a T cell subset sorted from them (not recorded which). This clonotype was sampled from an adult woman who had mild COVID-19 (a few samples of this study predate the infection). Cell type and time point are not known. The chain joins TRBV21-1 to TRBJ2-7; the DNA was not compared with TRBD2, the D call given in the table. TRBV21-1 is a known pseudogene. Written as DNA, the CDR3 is TGTGCCACCTCAGGGAAGACTAGGTGCTACGAGCAGTACTTC. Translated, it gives CATSGKTRCYEQYF.